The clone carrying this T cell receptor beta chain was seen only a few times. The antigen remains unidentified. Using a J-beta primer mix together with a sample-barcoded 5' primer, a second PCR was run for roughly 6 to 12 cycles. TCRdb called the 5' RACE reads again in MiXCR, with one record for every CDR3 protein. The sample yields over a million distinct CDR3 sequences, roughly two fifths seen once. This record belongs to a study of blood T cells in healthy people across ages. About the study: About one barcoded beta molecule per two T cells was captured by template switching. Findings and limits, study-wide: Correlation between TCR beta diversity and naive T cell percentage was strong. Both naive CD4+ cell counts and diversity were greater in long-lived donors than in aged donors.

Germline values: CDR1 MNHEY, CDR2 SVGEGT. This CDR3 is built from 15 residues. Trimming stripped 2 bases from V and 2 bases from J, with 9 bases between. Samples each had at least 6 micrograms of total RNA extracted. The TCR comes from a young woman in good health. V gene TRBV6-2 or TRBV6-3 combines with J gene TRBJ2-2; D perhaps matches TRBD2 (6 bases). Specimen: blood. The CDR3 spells CASSYGTFNTGELFF. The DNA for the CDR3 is TGTGCCAGCAGTTACGGGACTTTTAACACCGGGGAGCTGTTTTTT.